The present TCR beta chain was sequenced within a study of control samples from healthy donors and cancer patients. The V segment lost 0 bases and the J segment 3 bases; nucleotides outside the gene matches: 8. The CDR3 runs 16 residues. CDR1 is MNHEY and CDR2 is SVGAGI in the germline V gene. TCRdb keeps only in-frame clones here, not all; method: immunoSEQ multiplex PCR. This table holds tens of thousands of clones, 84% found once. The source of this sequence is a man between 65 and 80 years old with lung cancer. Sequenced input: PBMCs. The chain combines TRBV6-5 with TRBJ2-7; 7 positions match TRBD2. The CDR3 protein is CASSYSRGGDHYEQYF. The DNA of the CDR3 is TGTGCCAGCAGTTACTCCCGTGGGGGGGACCACTACGAGCAGTACTTC.